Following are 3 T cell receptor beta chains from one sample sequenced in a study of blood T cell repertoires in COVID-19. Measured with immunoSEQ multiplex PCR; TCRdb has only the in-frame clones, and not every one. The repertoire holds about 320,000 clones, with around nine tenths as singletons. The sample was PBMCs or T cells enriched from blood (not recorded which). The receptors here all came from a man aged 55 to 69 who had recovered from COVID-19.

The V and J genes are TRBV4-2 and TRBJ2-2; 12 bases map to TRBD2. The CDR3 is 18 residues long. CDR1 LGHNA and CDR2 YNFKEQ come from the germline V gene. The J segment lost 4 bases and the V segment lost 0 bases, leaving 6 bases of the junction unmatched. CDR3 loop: CASSQETTSGRSTGELFF. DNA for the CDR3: TGTGCCAGCAGCCAAGAAACGACTAGCGGGAGATCCACCGGGGAGCTGTTTTTT.

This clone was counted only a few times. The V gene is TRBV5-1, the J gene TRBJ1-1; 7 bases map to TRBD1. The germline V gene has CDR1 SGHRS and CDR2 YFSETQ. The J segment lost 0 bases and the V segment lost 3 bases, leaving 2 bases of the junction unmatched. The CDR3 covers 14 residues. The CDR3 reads CASSWDSMNTEAFF. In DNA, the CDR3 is TGCGCCAGCAGCTGGGACAGCATGAACACTGAAGCTTTCTTT.

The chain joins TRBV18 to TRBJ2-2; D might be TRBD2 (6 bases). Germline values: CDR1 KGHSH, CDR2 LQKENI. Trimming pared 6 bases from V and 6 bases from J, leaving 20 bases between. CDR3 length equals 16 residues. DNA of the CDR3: TGTGCCAGCTCCTTTCAGACTAGTTCAACCGCCGGGGAGCTGTTTTTT. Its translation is CASSFQTSSTAGELFF.